This entry lists 22 T cell receptor beta chains sequenced from one sample in a study of blood T cell repertoires in COVID-19. Assay used: immunoSEQ multiplex PCR; TCRdb lists only in-frame clones, some missing. In the table there are around 60,000 clones, around 90% of which are singletons. The sample was peripheral blood. Receptors were obtained from a man between 60 and 75 years old with active COVID-19.

The rearrangement joins TRBV7-2 to TRBJ1-2; TRBD1 matches 9 bases. This CDR3 has 16 amino acids. Germline CDR1 SGHTA, CDR2 FQGNSA. J gave up 8 bases and V 2 bases, and 12 bases lay outside the gene matches. CDR3 DNA sequence: TGTGCCAGCAGCTTACGGCGACAGGGGGGTTTGGGCGGCTACACCTTC. This gives the protein CASSLRRQGGLGGYTF. Combining the CDR3 with reference TRBV7-2 and TRBJ1-2 gives the whole variable domain GAGVSQSPSNKVTEKGKDVELRCDPISGHTALYWYRQSLGQGLEFLIYFQGNSAPDKSGLPSDRFSAERTGGSVSTLTIQRTQQEDSAVYLCASSLRRQGGLGGYTFGSGTRLTVV.

The chain carries TRBV3-1 (or the pseudogene TRBV3-2) and TRBJ1-4; the D gene is possibly TRBD1 (6 bases). Trimming cost V 1 base and J 6 bases, with 12 bases left between them. Germline CDR1 reads LGHDT; CDR2 reads YNNKEL (reference sequence). The CDR3 is 15 amino acids. The CDR3 is CASSQGGGQDEKLFF. In DNA form, the CDR3 reads TGTGCCAGCAGCCAAGGGGGGGGGCAGGATGAAAAACTGTTTTTT.

V gene TRBV6-6 combines with J gene TRBJ1-5, with no clear D. Trimming pared 4 bases from V and 2 bases from J, leaving 9 bases between. The CDR3 totals 14 residues. CDR1 and CDR2 (germline): MNHNY, SVGAGI (reference sequence). The CDR3 region has the DNA TGTGCCAGCAGTTCGGAGGGAGGCAATCAGCCCCAGCATTTT. It translates to CASSSEGGNQPQHF.

This chain uses TRBV6-5 with TRBJ2-5; 7 bases map to TRBD1. The assigned J gene may be wrong: the sequence end matches TRBJ2-7 better. The CDR3 totals 14 residues. CDR1 and CDR2 (germline): MNHEY, SVGAGI. The chain's CDR3 is CASNGKGADHEQYF. The CDR3 nucleotides are TGTGCCAGCAACGGAAAGGGGGCAGACCACGAGCAGTACTTC.

V usage is TRBV27 and J usage is TRBJ2-7, with D possibly being TRBD1 (5 bases). The germline V gene has CDR1 MNHEY and CDR2 SMNVEV (reference sequence). The CDR3 runs to 15 residues. V was shortened by 1 base and J by 2 bases, with 12 bases between the two germline ends. This CDR3 reads CASSLYLGRAYEQYF. The CDR3 region has the DNA TGTGCCAGCAGTTTATATCTGGGCAGGGCCTACGAGCAGTACTTC.

The gene calls are TRBV11-1 and TRBJ1-2; a possible D gene is TRBD1 (6 bases). Deletions cut 4 bases from V and 6 bases from J, with 12 bases between. This CDR3 contains 13 residues. Germline V gene sequence: CDR1 SGHAT, CDR2 FQDESV (reference sequence). DNA of the CDR3: TGTGCCAGCAGCTCTGAACAGGGAAATGGCTACACCTTC. It encodes CASSSEQGNGYTF.

The V and J genes are TRBV19 and TRBJ1-4; 7 bases are a match to TRBD1. The junction had 7 bases not matched to a gene; V was cut back by 9 bases and J by 0 bases. Germline values: CDR1 LNHDA, CDR2 SQIVND (reference sequence). The CDR3 spans 15 residues. The CDR3 loop reads CASTGQLTTNEKLFF. In DNA, the CDR3 is TGTGCCAGCACGGGACAGTTAACAACTAATGAAAAACTGTTTTTT.

The chain combines TRBV4-1 with TRBJ2-7, with a tentative D call TRBD1 (6 bases). The CDR3 is made up of 16 amino acids. Germline assignment: CDR1 MGHRA and CDR2 YSYEKL. V lost 3 bases to trimming and J lost 5 bases, with 20 bases between them. The CDR3 sequence: CASSQEPGQRHHEQYF. In nucleotides, the CDR3 is TGCGCCAGCAGCCAGGAGCCAGGACAGCGCCACCACGAGCAGTACTTC.

This sequence joins TRBV2 and TRBJ2-2; unclear D gene. This CDR3 has 15 residues. The germline CDR1 and CDR2 sequences are SNHLY and FYNNEI. V lost 6 bases, J lost 6 bases, and 17 bases lay in between. This CDR3 is CASRTEGQVSGELFF. The DNA for the CDR3 is TGTGCCAGCAGGACGGAAGGCCAGGTATCCGGGGAGCTGTTTTTT.

As concerns this clone: Other nucleotide sequences from this sample produce the same CDR3. This sequence joins TRBV29-1 and TRBJ2-5; possibly TRBD2 for D (5 bases). The CDR3 length is 12 residues. CDR1 SQVTM and CDR2 ANQGSEA come from the germline V gene. The V and J ends lost 4 bases and 1 base respectively, with 7 bases between them. Written as DNA, the CDR3 is TGCAGCGTTGGGGAGCCCCAAGAGACCCAGTACTTC. Encoded protein: CSVGEPQETQYF.

This clone has a single count. One end of the junction does not line up with germline, which may come from a read error. The chain joins TRBV2 to TRBJ2-5; D not resolved. The CDR3 sequence is 14 residues long. Germline CDR1 and CDR2: SNHLY and FYNNEI. CDR3 residues: CTSSSIRLGETQYF. CDR3 bases: TGTACCAGCAGCTCCATCCGCCTCGGGGAGACCCAGTACTTC.

The DNA for the CDR3 is TGTGCCAGTAGTATGGGACAGGGAAGAGAGACCCAGTACTTC. This encodes CASSMGQGRETQYF. V and J are TRBV19 and TRBJ2-5; 9 nucleotides agree with TRBD1. J lost 4 bases, V lost 3 bases, and 3 bases had no gene match. CDR1 is LNHDA and CDR2 is SQIVND in the germline V gene (reference sequence). The CDR3 spans 14 residues.

The V gene is TRBV11-2, the J gene TRBJ2-3, with D uncertain. The CDR3 has 14 residues. Germline lookup yields CDR1 SGHAT and CDR2 FQNNGV. Between the trimmed V and J ends, which lost 7 bases and 2 bases, there was a span of 13 bases. The CDR3 sequence is CASNLPWPTDTQYF. The CDR3 DNA is TGTGCCAGCAACCTCCCGTGGCCCACAGATACGCAGTATTTT.

The rearrangement links TRBV19 to TRBJ2-7; 7 nucleotides agree with TRBD1. Germline CDR1 is LNHDA and CDR2 is SQIVND (reference sequence). With 2 bases clipped from V and 6 bases from J, the junction kept 7 bases outside the gene matches. The CDR3 has 14 amino acids. In nucleotides, the CDR3 is TGTGCCAGTAGTATAATGGCAGGGGGATTCGAGCAGTACTTC. Translated: CASSIMAGGFEQYF.

The V call is TRBV5-1, the J call TRBJ1-1, with 11 positions matching TRBD1. Germline trimming cut 0 bases from V and 4 bases from J; bases unmatched to any gene: 2. CDR3 size: 15 residues. The germline gives CDR1 SGHRS, CDR2 YFSETQ. CDR3 DNA sequence: TGCGCCAGCAGCTTGGTGGGACAGGGGGGCACTGAAGCTTTCTTT. Translation: CASSLVGQGGTEAFF.

The chain carries TRBV19 and TRBJ1-2; 9 bases map to TRBD1. The CDR3 runs to 13 residues. V was clipped by 10 bases and J by 4 bases; unmatched bases: 7. Germline V gene data show CDR1 as LNHDA and CDR2 as SQIVND (reference sequence). CDR3 protein: CATLGQGLYGYTF. CDR3 bases: TGTGCCACATTGGGACAGGGTCTCTATGGCTACACCTTC.

This chain uses TRBV7-8 with TRBJ2-5; 7 bases agree with TRBD2. Trimming removed 8 bases from V and 0 bases from J; junction bases left unmatched: 12. Per the germline V gene, CDR1 is SGHVS and CDR2 is FQNEAQ. This CDR3 region has 16 residues. CDR3 DNA: TGTGCCAGCCCTAGCGCCGAGGGAGGGAACCAAGAGACCCAGTACTTC. Translated, it gives CASPSAEGGNQETQYF.

This chain uses TRBV4-2 with TRBJ1-6, with 9 positions matching TRBD1. The CDR3 covers 15 residues. V was clipped by 1 base and J by 5 bases; unmatched bases: 0. In germline, CDR1 is LGHNA, CDR2 YNFKEQ. The CDR3 loop reads CASSQGDRDNSPLHF. CDR3 nucleotide sequence: TGTGCCAGCAGCCAAGGGGACAGGGATAATTCACCCCTCCACTTT.

This chain uses TRBV5-1 with TRBJ2-5; 13 bases agree with TRBD2. Per germline, CDR1 SGHRS and CDR2 YFSETQ. V gave up 3 bases and J gave up 2 bases; unmatched junction bases: 4. The CDR3 length is 16 residues. The chain's CDR3 is CASSSGLAGKQETQYF. The CDR3 nucleotides read TGCGCCAGCAGCTCGGGACTAGCGGGGAAACAAGAGACCCAGTACTTC.

The genes are TRBV7-2 and TRBJ2-3; the match to TRBD2 covers 8 bases. The germline gives CDR1 SGHTA, CDR2 FQGNSA. Trimming removed 6 bases from V and 6 bases from J; junction bases left unmatched: 11. This CDR3 spans 15 amino acids. In DNA, the CDR3 is TGTGCCAGCAGTCGGGGACTAGGGTCGGGTGATACGCAGTATTTT. It is translated as CASSRGLGSGDTQYF.

The genes are TRBV4-1 and TRBJ2-3; D is unclear. The V gene lost 0 bases and the J gene lost 0 bases, with 4 bases spanning the gap. The germline CDR1 and CDR2 sequences are MGHRA and YSYEKL. The CDR3 is 14 residues long. CDR3 nucleotides: TGCGCCAGCAGCCAAGAACAGAGCACAGATACGCAGTATTTT. As protein: CASSQEQSTDTQYF.

This chain links TRBV7-2 with TRBJ2-2; maybe TRBD1 (5 bases). This CDR3 has 14 residues. The V gene's germline CDR1 is SGHTA and CDR2 FQGNSA. V lost 5 bases and J 0 bases, leaving 7 bases between the germline ends. The CDR3 DNA reads as TGTGCCAGCAGCAGACAGACGAACACCGGGGAGCTGTTTTTT. Protein product: CASSRQTNTGELFF.